This T cell receptor (beta chain) was identified during a study of vaccination and CD4 T cells after COVID-19. Overall study context: Four females and six males made up the convalescents, two of whom were Hispanic. Each control culture was treated with a CEFX pool, an HIV-1 Nef pool, or no peptide.

The sample's treatment: approximately 9-day PBMC culture with coronavirus spike peptide pools or control peptides (ViraFEST assay). Comment on this clonotype: What it binds is not known.

This CDR3 is built from 11 residues. V was trimmed by 4 bases and J by 7 bases, leaving 5 bases between them. CDR1 is SNHLY and CDR2 is FYNNEI in the germline V gene. At the Johns Hopkins FTIC core, DNA taken from cultured CD4+ T cells was sequenced by way of the Oncomine TCR Beta short-read assay. TCRdb reprocessed the PCR reads via MiXCR and lists one record per CDR3 protein. This sample yields approximately 10,000 distinct CDR3 sequences, of which over 45% are seen a single time; 25% to 35% belongs to the top ten. Sequenced: CD4+ T cells from blood, cultured in vitro. V gene TRBV2 combines with J gene TRBJ1-5; D is possibly TRBD1 (5 bases). This receptor was identified in a human donor who had recovered from COVID-19. The CDR3 protein is CASSGDQPQHF. The CDR3 DNA reads as TGTGCCAGCAGTGGGGACCAGCCCCAGCATTTT.